The sequence of this T cell receptor (beta chain) was determined in a study of blood T cell repertoires in COVID-19. Turning to the study itself: The samples span acute and convalescent COVID-19 from the United States, Italy and Spain.

The V and J ends lost 5 bases and 9 bases, in that order; junction bases with no gene match: 5. The CDR3 is 14 residues long. Germline V gene lookup returns CDR1 SGHVS and CDR2 FQNEAQ. Authors' processing steps: Estimates of nucleated cell counts were drawn from the amplification of reference gene primers. Data came from immunoSEQ multiplex PCR; TCRdb stores just in-frame clones and leaves some out. V, J and clone size are taken as reported in that table, and D and trimming were inferred from the DNA itself. The sample holds 200,000 to 250,000 clones; less than 90% are singletons and the top ten take 5.5% to 7.5%. Assignments of participants to cohorts depended upon their own reported clinical history.

Sample: PBMCs or T cells enriched from blood (not recorded which). This sequence was found in a woman in her thirties or forties who had recovered from COVID-19. V and J are TRBV7-8 and TRBJ2-1; 12 nucleotides agree with TRBD2. Here the CDR3 DNA reads TGTGCCAGCAGCACGCTAGCGGGAGGGGGTGAGCAGTTCTTC. As protein: CASSTLAGGGEQFF.